Following are 25 T cell receptor beta chains from one sample sequenced in a study of radiation and T cells in renal cell carcinoma. Here immunoSEQ multiplex PCR was the method, and the copy in TCRdb shows in-frame clones only, minus some. The table lists around 86,000 clones, approximately 86% of them singletons, with around 21% in the top ten. Time point given: blood 2 weeks post-SBRT. Treatment specified: 15 Gy SBRT to primary tumor, nephrectomy 4 weeks later. Here the sequenced sample was blood, taken from a patient whose treatment included radiotherapy and nephrectomy. These receptors all come from a woman aged 45-59 years with renal cell carcinoma.

The chain joins TRBV9 to TRBJ1-1, with 9 bases that match TRBD1. The V segment lost 3 bases and the J segment 6 bases; nucleotides outside the gene matches: 12. The CDR3 extends over 16 amino acids. Germline CDR1 reads SGDLS; CDR2 reads YYNGEE. CDR3 amino acids: CASSGRQGDPNSEAFF. CDR3 DNA sequence: TGTGCCAGCAGCGGCCGACAGGGGGACCCTAACTCTGAAGCTTTCTTT.

The CDR3 spells CASSSNGQGPPDTQYF. The CDR3 DNA reads TGTGCCAGCAGTTCAAACGGACAGGGTCCCCCAGATACGCAGTATTTT. The genes are TRBV28 and TRBJ2-3, with 8 bases matching TRBD1. The CDR3 covers 16 residues. Per the germline V gene, CDR1 is MDHEN and CDR2 is SYDVKM. The V and J ends lost 4 bases and 4 bases, in that order; junction bases with no gene match: 10.

This clone showed up just once. The chain employs TRBV10-1 and TRBJ2-6, with D possibly matching TRBD2 (5 bases). Trimming removed 6 bases at V and 1 base at J, with 10 bases between. The V gene's germline CDR1 is WNHNN and CDR2 SYGVQD (reference sequence). The CDR3 contains 15 residues. The CDR3 loop is CASSPRGSGANVLTF. The DNA for the CDR3 is TGCGCCAGCAGCCCGAGAGGGTCTGGGGCCAACGTCCTGACTTTC.

The V gene is TRBV7-2, the J gene TRBJ2-7, with D unclear. The germline CDR1 and CDR2 sequences are SGHTA and FQGNSA. Trimming stripped 6 bases from V and 0 bases from J, with 12 bases between. The CDR3 covers 14 residues. The CDR3 nucleotides read TGTGCCAGCAGTCCATCAGCTAGCTCCTACGAGCAGTACTTC. Its protein is CASSPSASSYEQYF. Using reference TRBV7-2 and TRBJ2-7 for the parts outside the CDR3, the full variable domain is GAGVSQSPSNKVTEKGKDVELRCDPISGHTALYWYRQSLGQGLEFLIYFQGNSAPDKSGLPSDRFSAERTGGSVSTLTIQRTQQEDSAVYLCASSPSASSYEQYFGPGTRLTVT.

V and J are TRBV5-4 and TRBJ2-7; D is undetermined. Germline values: CDR1 SGHNT, CDR2 YYREEE (reference sequence). Trimming cost V 3 bases and J 2 bases, with 9 bases left between them. CDR3 size: 13 residues. The CDR3 is CASSSRDTYEQYF. As DNA, the CDR3 is TGTGCCAGCAGCTCCCGTGATACCTACGAGCAGTACTTC.

The rearrangement joins TRBV2 to TRBJ1-5, with TRBD1 matching over 7 bases. Germline assignment: CDR1 SNHLY and CDR2 FYNNEI. V was pared by 6 bases and J by 3 bases, with 8 bases of the junction left unmatched. The CDR3 runs 15 residues. The CDR3: CASRTGEYNNQPQHF. The CDR3 DNA reads as TGTGCCAGCAGAACAGGGGAGTACAACAATCAGCCCCAGCATTTT.

The chain recombines TRBV4-1 with TRBJ2-5; D perhaps matches TRBD2 (6 bases). The V gene's germline CDR1 is MGHRA and CDR2 YSYEKL. The ends were cut back, 0 bases at V and 4 bases at J, with 18 bases in the middle. The CDR3 runs 17 residues. The CDR3: CASSQEIGGKGAETQYF. The CDR3 DNA reads as TGCGCCAGCAGCCAAGAAATCGGCGGGAAAGGAGCAGAGACCCAGTACTTC.

The V gene is TRBV7-4, the J gene TRBJ2-5; 9 bases align to TRBD2. The V gene's germline CDR1 is SGHVT and CDR2 SQSDAQ. Unmatched junction bases numbered 4, after V lost 3 bases and J lost 2 bases. The CDR3 extends over 15 amino acids. CDR3 coding DNA: TGTGCCAGCAGCTTGGCTAGCGGGGTACAAGAGACCCAGTACTTC. This gives the protein CASSLASGVQETQYF.

The chain has TRBV19 and TRBJ1-1; TRBD1 matches at 7 bases. This CDR3 has 15 amino acids. Germline V lookup: CDR1 LNHDA, CDR2 SQIVND (reference sequence). The ends lost 6 bases at V and 1 base at J; junction bases unmatched: 8. CDR3: CASRNTGDRNTEAFF. CDR3 sequence (DNA): TGTGCCAGTAGAAATACAGGGGACAGGAACACTGAAGCTTTCTTT.

This chain uses TRBV4-3 with TRBJ2-5; D might be TRBD1 (5 bases). Germline CDR1 reads LGHNA; CDR2 reads YSLEER. With 1 base removed from V and 5 bases from J, the gap between germline ends came to 11 bases. This CDR3 is 14 amino acids long. CDR3 coding DNA: TGCGCCAGCAGCCAAGTAGGGGCCGACGAGACCCAGTACTTC. The encoded protein is CASSQVGADETQYF.

The rearrangement links TRBV30 to TRBJ2-5; 7 bases agree with TRBD2. The CDR3 has 15 residues. V shed 0 bases, J shed 10 bases, and the junction held 14 bases outside the gene matches. CDR1 GTSNPN and CDR2 SVGIG come from the germline V gene (reference sequence). The CDR3 is CAWSVGRAGRGNQYF. CDR3 sequence (DNA): TGTGCCTGGAGTGTAGGTAGAGCGGGGCGAGGGAACCAGTACTTC.

The gene calls are TRBV28 and TRBJ2-7; TRBD2 is a possible D gene (6 bases). Per germline, CDR1 MDHEN and CDR2 SYDVKM. V was pared by 5 bases and J by 4 bases, with 15 bases between. The CDR3 loop spans 14 amino acids. The CDR3 here is CASSELREEYEQYF. DNA for the CDR3: TGTGCCAGCAGTGAATTGAGGGAGGAATACGAGCAGTACTTC.

CDR3 sequence reads: CASSIKDRGAEAFF. The CDR3 nucleotides read TGTGCCAGTAGTATCAAGGATAGGGGCGCTGAAGCTTTCTTT. The gene calls are TRBV19 and TRBJ1-1, with a weak D call TRBD1 (5 bases). Between the trimmed V and J ends, which lost 3 bases and 6 bases, there was a span of 14 bases. Germline loops: CDR1 LNHDA, CDR2 SQIVND (reference sequence). This CDR3 is 14 amino acids long.

The rearrangement joins TRBV19 to TRBJ1-2; D is undetermined. The CDR3 has 14 amino acids. The germline V gene has CDR1 LNHDA and CDR2 SQIVND (reference sequence). V lost 7 bases and J lost 1, with 13 bases in between. CDR3 sequence reads: CASTSGRINYGYTF. The CDR3 coding sequence is TGTGCCAGTACTTCCGGACGGATTAACTATGGCTACACCTTC. The full variable domain, its missing parts supplied by reference TRBV19 and TRBJ1-2, is DGGITQSPKYLFRKEGQNVTLSCEQNLNHDAMYWYRQDPGQGLRLIYYSQIVNDFQKGDIAEGYSVSREKKESFPLTVTSAQKNPTAFYLCASTSGRINYGYTFGSGTRLTVV.

The rearrangement joins TRBV6-5 to TRBJ2-3; 12 bases are a match to TRBD2. The V gene's germline CDR1 is MNHEY and CDR2 SVGAGI. V was pared by 2 bases and J by 10 bases, with 10 bases of the junction left unmatched. The CDR3 runs to 16 residues. The CDR3 sequence is CASSYLAGGGRRAQYF. The CDR3 bases are TGTGCCAGCAGTTACCTAGCGGGAGGGGGACGCCGGGCGCAGTATTTT.

This chain joins TRBV5-1 and TRBJ1-1; no firm D call. CDR3 length equals 15 residues. The germline V gene encodes CDR1 SGHRS and CDR2 YFSETQ. V lost 0 bases, J lost 6 bases, and 15 bases lay in between. The CDR3 sequence is CASSLVTSLGAEAFF. As DNA, the CDR3 is TGCGCCAGCAGCTTGGTTACTTCGCTCGGGGCTGAAGCTTTCTTT.

The chain links TRBV4-2 to TRBJ1-5; D perhaps matches TRBD1 (5 bases). V was pared by 0 bases and J by 6 bases, with 9 bases between. The germline CDR1 and CDR2 sequences are LGHNA and YNFKEQ. The CDR3 loop spans 14 amino acids. CDR3 region: CASSQDKGRQPQHF. The CDR3 DNA follows: TGTGCCAGCAGCCAAGACAAGGGGCGTCAGCCCCAGCATTTT.

This clone came up many times. This chain connects TRBV19 to TRBJ1-5; unclear D gene. The CDR3 totals 13 residues. V dropped 1 base and J dropped 9 bases, with 10 bases sitting between them. Germline CDR1 reads LNHDA; CDR2 reads SQIVND (reference sequence). The CDR3 DNA reads as TGTGCCAGTAGTATAGTTTGGAGAGGGCCCCAGCATTTT. Translating it yields CASSIVWRGPQHF.

Concerning this clone itself: Its ends do not fully match the called genes, so a read error is possible. The genes are TRBV6-5 and TRBJ1-2; D possibly corresponds to TRBD1 (5 bases). Germline CDR1 reads MNHEY; CDR2 reads SVGAGI. This CDR3 spans 14 amino acids. CDR3 bases: TGTGCCAGCAGTAACTCGGGACTCATCTATGGCTACACCTTC. It yields the protein CASSNSGLIYGYTF.

This sequence joins TRBV10-3 and TRBJ1-4; TRBD1 matches at 9 bases. The CDR3 contains 16 residues. Germline V gene sequence: CDR1 ENHRY, CDR2 SYGVKD. J was trimmed by 8 bases and V by 4 bases; bases with no gene match: 11. CDR3 amino acids: CAISGDRDTPEEKLFF. The CDR3 nucleotides are TGTGCCATCAGTGGGGACAGGGATACCCCCGAAGAAAAACTGTTTTTT.

V is TRBV7-9 and J is TRBJ2-7, with D unresolved. V lost 3 bases and J 7 bases, leaving 7 bases between the germline ends. This CDR3 region has 11 residues. Germline-derived CDR1 and CDR2 are SEHNR and FQNEAQ (reference sequence). CDR3 nucleotide sequence: TGTGCCAGCAGCTTGGAAGAAGAGCAGTACTTC. Its protein product is CASSLEEEQYF.

This CDR3 is CASSYRGLTDTQYF. As DNA, the CDR3 is TGTGCCAGCAGCTACAGGGGCCTCACAGATACGCAGTATTTT. The rearrangement uses TRBV7-2 and TRBJ2-3; 7 bases fit TRBD1. V gave up 4 bases and J gave up 2 bases; unmatched junction bases: 3. This CDR3 is built from 14 residues. CDR1 and CDR2 (germline): SGHTA, FQGNSA.

The chain is built from TRBV11-3 and TRBJ1-5; weak D call: TRBD1 (6 bases). Germline CDR1 reads SGHNT; CDR2 reads YENEEA. Between the trimmed V and J ends, which lost 3 bases and 0 bases, there was a span of 15 bases. The CDR3 loop spans 17 amino acids. The CDR3 region is CASSLHRAPLSNQPQHF. CDR3 coding DNA: TGTGCCAGCAGCTTGCACAGGGCCCCCCTTAGCAATCAGCCCCAGCATTTT. Full variable domain (remainder filled in from reference TRBV11-3 and TRBJ1-5): EAGVVQSPRYKIIEKKQPVAFWCNPISGHNTLYWYLQNLGQGPELLIRYENEEAVDDSQLPKDRFSAERLKGVDSTLKIQPAELGDSAVYLCASSLHRAPLSNQPQHFGDGTRLSIL.

The CDR3 loop reads CASSAGEFSTNSNQPQHF. CDR3 nucleotides: TGTGCCAGCAGCGCAGGGGAATTTTCGACGAATAGCAATCAGCCCCAGCATTTT. This chain joins TRBV2 and TRBJ1-5, with a tentative D call TRBD1 (6 bases). The germline V gene encodes CDR1 SNHLY and CDR2 FYNNEI. V lost 6 bases and J 0 bases, leaving 21 bases between the germline ends. This CDR3 has 18 amino acids.

The CDR3 nucleotides are TGTGCCAGCAGTGTGACGGGGGTGGGTTGGCAGCCCCAGCATTTT. Protein product: CASSVTGVGWQPQHF. This chain connects TRBV6-1 to TRBJ1-5, with D perhaps TRBD1 (5 bases). Trimming shortened V by 4 bases and J by 7 bases, and 17 bases separated the two germline ends. This CDR3 spans 15 amino acids. The germline gives CDR1 MNHNS, CDR2 SASEGT.